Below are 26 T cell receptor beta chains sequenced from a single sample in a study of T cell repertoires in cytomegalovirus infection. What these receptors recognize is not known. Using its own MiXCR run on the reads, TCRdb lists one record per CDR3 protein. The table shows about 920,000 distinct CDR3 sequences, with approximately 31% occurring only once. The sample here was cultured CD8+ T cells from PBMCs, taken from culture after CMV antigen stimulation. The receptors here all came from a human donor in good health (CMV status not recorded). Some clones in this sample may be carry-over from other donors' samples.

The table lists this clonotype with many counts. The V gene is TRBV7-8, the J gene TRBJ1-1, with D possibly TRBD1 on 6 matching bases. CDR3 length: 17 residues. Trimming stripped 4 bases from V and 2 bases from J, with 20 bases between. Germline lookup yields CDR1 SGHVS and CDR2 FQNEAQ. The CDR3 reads CASSSRQVWWSNTEAFF. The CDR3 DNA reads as TGTGCCAGCAGCTCAAGACAGGTCTGGTGGAGTAACACTGAAGCTTTCTTT.

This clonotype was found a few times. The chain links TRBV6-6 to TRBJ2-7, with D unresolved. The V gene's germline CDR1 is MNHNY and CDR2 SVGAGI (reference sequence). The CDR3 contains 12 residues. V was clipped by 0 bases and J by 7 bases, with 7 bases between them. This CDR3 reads CASSYSTGEQYV. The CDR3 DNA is TGTGCCAGCAGTTACTCGACCGGTGAGCAGTACGTC.

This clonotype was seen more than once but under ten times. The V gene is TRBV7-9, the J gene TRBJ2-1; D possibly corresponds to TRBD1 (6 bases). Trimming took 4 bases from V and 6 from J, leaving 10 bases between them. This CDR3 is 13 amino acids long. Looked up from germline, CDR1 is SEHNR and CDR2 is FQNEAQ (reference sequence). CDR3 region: CASSSRQANEQFF. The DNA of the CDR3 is TGTGCCAGCAGCTCCCGACAGGCCAATGAGCAGTTCTTC.

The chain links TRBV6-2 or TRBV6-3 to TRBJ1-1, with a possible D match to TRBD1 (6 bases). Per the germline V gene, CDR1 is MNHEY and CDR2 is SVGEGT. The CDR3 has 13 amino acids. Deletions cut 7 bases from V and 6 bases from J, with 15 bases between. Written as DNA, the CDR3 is TGTGCCAGCAAACCTGGGGACATAGCTGAAGCTTTCTTT. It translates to CASKPGDIAEAFF.

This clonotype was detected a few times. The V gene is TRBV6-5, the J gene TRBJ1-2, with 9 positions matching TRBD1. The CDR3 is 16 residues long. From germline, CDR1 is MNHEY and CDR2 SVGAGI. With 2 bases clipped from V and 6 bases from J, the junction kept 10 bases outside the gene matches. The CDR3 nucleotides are TGTGCCAGCAGTTACCGGCCCAACAGGGGGCCGGATGGCTACACCTTC. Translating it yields CASSYRPNRGPDGYTF.

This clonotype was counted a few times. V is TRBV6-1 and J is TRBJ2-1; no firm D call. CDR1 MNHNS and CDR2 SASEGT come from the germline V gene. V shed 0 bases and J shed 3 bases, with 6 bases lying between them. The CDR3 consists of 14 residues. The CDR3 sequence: CASSEAGSYNEQFF. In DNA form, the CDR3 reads TGTGCCAGCAGTGAAGCAGGAAGCTACAATGAGCAGTTCTTC.

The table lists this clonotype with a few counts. CDR3 loop: CASTIGTVQETQYF. The CDR3 DNA follows: TGTGCCAGCACCATAGGGACCGTCCAAGAGACCCAGTACTTC. V is TRBV16 and J is TRBJ2-5; D is perhaps TRBD1 or TRBD2 (5 bases each). There are 14 residues in the CDR3. Germline V gene lookup returns CDR1 KGHSY and CDR2 FQNENV. V shed 7 bases and J shed 1 base, with 13 bases lying between them.

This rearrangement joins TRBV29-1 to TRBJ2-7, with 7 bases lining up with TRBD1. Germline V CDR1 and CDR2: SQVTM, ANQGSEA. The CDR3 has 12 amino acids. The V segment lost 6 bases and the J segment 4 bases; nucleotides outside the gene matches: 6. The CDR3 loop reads CSVIGTAYEQYF. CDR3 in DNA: TGCAGCGTAATCGGGACAGCTTACGAGCAGTACTTC.

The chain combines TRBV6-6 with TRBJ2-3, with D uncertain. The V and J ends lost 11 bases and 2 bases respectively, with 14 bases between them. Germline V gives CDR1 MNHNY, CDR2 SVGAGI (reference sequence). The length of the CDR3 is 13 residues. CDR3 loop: CAVRWVDTDTQYF. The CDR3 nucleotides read TGTGCCGTTCGGTGGGTCGACACAGATACGCAGTATTTT.

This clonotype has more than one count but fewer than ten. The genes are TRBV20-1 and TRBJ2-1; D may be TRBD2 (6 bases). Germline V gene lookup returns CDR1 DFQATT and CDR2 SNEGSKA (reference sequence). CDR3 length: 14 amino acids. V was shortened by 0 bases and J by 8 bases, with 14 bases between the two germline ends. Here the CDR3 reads CSARDSSGRHEQFF. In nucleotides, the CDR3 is TGCAGTGCTAGAGACTCCTCCGGGAGACATGAGCAGTTCTTC.

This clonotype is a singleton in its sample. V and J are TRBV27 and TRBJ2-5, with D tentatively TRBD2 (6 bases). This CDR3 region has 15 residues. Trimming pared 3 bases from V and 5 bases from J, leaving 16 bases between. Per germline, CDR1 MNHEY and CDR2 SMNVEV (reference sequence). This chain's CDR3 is CASSLRLRETETQYF. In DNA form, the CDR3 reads TGTGCCAGCAGTTTGAGATTACGGGAGACGGAGACCCAGTACTTC.

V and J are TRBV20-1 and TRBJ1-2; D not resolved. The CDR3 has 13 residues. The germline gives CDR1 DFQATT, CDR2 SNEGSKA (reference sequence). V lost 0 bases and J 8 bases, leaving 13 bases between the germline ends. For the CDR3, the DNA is TGCAGTGCTAGAGATCGGCCTAATCGGGGCTACACCTTC. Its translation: CSARDRPNRGYTF.

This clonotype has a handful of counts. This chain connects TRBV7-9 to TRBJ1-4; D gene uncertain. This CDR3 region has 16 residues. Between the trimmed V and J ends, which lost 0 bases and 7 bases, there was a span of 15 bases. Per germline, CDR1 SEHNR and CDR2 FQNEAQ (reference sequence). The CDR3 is CASSLAPGGVGEKLFF. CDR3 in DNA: TGTGCCAGCAGCTTAGCGCCAGGCGGCGTAGGTGAAAAACTGTTTTTT.

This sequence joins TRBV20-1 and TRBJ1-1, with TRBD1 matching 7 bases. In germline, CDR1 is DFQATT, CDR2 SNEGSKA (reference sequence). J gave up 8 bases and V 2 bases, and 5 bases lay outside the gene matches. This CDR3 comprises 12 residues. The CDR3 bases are TGCAGTGCTAGAACGACAGGGCCCGAAGCTTTCTTT. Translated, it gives CSARTTGPEAFF.

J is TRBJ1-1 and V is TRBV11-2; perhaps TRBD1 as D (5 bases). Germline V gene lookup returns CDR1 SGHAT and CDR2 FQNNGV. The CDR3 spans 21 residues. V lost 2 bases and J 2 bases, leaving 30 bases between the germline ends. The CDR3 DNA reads TGTGCCAGCAGCTTATGGACGTCCCGGACTCTCTCTTCGGGGCCTAACACTGAAGCTTTCTTT. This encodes CASSLWTSRTLSSGPNTEAFF.

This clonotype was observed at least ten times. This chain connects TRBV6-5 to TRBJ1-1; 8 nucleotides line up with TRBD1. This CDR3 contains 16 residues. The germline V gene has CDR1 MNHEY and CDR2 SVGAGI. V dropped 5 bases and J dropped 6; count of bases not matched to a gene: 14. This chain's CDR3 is CASSPGTGGRWAEAFF. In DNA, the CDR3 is TGTGCCAGCAGTCCCGGGACAGGTGGGCGGTGGGCTGAAGCTTTCTTT.

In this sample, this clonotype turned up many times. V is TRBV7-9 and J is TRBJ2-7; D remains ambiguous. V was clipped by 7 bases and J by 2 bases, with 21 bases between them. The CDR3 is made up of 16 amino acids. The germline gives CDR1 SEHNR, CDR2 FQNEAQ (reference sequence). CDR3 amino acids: CASNPAWAPTPYEQYF. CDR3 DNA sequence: TGTGCCAGCAACCCGGCGTGGGCGCCAACCCCCTACGAGCAGTACTTC.

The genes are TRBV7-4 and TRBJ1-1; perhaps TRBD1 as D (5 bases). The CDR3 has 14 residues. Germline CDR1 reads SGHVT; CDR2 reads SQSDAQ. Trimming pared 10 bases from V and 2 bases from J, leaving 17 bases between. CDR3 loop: CATTPGGGNTEAFF. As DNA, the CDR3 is TGTGCCACCACACCGGGGGGGGGTAACACTGAAGCTTTCTTT. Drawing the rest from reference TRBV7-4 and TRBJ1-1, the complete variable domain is GAGVSQSPRYKVAKRGRDVALRCDSISGHVTLYWYRQTLGQGSEVLTYSQSDAQRDKSGRPSGRFSAERPERSVSTLKIQRTEQGDSAVYLCATTPGGGNTEAFFGQGTRLTVV.

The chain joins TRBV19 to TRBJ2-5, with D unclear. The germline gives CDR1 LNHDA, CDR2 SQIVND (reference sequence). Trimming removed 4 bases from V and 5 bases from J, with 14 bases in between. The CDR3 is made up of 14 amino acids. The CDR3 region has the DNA TGTGCCAGTAGTAACCTGGGCCCCGGGGAGACCCAGTACTTC. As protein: CASSNLGPGETQYF.

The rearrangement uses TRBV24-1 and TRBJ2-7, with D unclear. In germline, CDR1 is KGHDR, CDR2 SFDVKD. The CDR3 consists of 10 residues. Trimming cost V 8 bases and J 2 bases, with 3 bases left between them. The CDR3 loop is CATIAYEQYF. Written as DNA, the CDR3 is TGTGCCACCATCGCCTACGAGCAGTACTTC.

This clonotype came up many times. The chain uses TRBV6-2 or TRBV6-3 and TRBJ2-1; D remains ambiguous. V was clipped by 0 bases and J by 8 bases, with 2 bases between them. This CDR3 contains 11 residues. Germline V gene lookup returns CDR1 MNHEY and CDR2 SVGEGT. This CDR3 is CASSYSYEQFF. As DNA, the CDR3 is TGTGCCAGCAGTTACTCGTATGAGCAGTTCTTC.

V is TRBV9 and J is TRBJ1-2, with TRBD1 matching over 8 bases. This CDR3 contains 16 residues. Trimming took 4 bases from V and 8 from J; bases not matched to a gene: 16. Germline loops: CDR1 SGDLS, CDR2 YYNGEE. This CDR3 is CASSPGTGRLNQGYTF. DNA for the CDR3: TGTGCCAGCAGCCCTGGGACAGGTCGGCTTAATCAGGGCTACACCTTC.

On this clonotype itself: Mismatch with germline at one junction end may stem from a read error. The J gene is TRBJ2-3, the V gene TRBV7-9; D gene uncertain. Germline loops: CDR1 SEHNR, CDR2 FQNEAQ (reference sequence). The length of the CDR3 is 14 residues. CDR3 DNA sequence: TGTGCTAGCAGCCACCCTCGGAATGGAGATACGCAGTATTTT. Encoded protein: CASSHPRNGDTQYF.

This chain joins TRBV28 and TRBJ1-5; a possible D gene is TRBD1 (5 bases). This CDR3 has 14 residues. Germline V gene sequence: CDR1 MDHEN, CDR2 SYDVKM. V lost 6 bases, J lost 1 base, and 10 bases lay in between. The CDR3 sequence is CASRPWGSNQPQHF. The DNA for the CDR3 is TGTGCCAGCAGACCCTGGGGGAGCAATCAGCCCCAGCATTTT.

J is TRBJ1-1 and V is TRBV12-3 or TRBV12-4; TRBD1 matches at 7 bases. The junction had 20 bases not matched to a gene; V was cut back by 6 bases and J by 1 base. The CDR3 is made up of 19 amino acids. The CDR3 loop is CASSPASGQPLFWNTEAFF. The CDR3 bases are TGTGCCAGCAGCCCCGCGTCGGGACAGCCCCTCTTTTGGAACACTGAAGCTTTCTTT.

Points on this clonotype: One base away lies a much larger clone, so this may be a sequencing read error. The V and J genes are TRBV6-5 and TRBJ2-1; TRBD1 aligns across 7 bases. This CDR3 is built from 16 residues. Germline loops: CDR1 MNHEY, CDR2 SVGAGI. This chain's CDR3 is CVSSEEILVRGNEQFF. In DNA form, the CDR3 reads TGTGTCAGCAGTGAAGAAATATTGGTCAGGGGGAATGAGCAGTTCTTC.